The 5 T cell receptor beta chains reported below all come from one sample, sequenced in a study of graft-versus-host responses after intestinal transplantation. Some clones are missing from TCRdb's copy, which holds only in-frame ones; the method was immunoSEQ multiplex PCR. The table shows about 37,000 clones, with roughly 90% occurring only once. To release intraepithelial and lamina propria lymphocytes, the graft tissue was processed. The sequencing here drew on ileum tissue, taken around 200 days after intestinal transplant. These receptors were taken from a human patient who received an intestinal transplant, so some T cells may come from the graft donor.

This clone was seen once. This chain uses TRBV30 with TRBJ2-5; tentative D call: TRBD2 (6 bases). V lost 8 bases and J 5 bases, leaving 21 bases between the germline ends. CDR3 size: 14 residues. Germline CDR1 and CDR2: GTSNPN and SVGIG (reference sequence). The CDR3 here is CAVEESGVSETQYF. CDR3 DNA: TGTGCCGTGGAGGAGTCGGGGGTCTCTGAGACCCAGTACTTC. The full variable domain, rest sourced from reference TRBV30 and TRBJ2-5, is SQTIHQWPATLVQPVGSPLSLECTVEGTSNPNLYWYRQAAGRGLQLLFYSVGIGQISSEVPQNLSASRPQDRQFILSSKKLLLSDSGFYLCAVEESGVSETQYFGPGTRLLVL.

This chain connects TRBV28 to TRBJ2-7; possibly TRBD1 for D (6 bases). Germline CDR1 is MDHEN and CDR2 is SYDVKM. V lost 2 bases to trimming and J lost 3 bases, with 14 bases between them. The CDR3 is made up of 15 amino acids. The CDR3 nucleotides are TGTGCCAGCAGTTTAGAGGGGACAACTTACTACGAGCAGTACTTC. It specifies CASSLEGTTYYEQYF. Variable domain in full (rest from reference TRBV28 and TRBJ2-7): DVKVTQSSRYLVKRTGEKVFLECVQDMDHENMFWYRQDPGLGLRLIYFSYDVKMKEKGDIPEGYSVSREKKERFSLILESASTNQTSMYLCASSLEGTTYYEQYFGPGTRLTVT.

This clone was found once. The chain uses TRBV7-2 and TRBJ2-6, with no clear D. This CDR3 is 18 amino acids long. V was clipped by 0 bases and J by 0 bases, with 12 bases between them. From germline, CDR1 is SGHTA and CDR2 FQGNSA. The CDR3 coding sequence is TGTGCCAGCAGCTTAGCTGGCAGATACACCTCTGGGGCCAACGTCCTGACTTTC. Its protein product is CASSLAGRYTSGANVLTF.

The genes are TRBV21-1 and TRBJ1-6. TRBV21-1 corresponds to a pseudogene. The CDR3 contains 15 residues. The CDR3 DNA is TGTGCCAGCAGCAAATGTGCTCCGCTAGGTTCACCCCTCCACTTT. This translates into CASSKCAPLGSPLHF.

The chain has TRBV5-1 and TRBJ2-7; D is unclear. The CDR3 runs 13 residues. V lost 0 bases, J lost 3 bases, and 7 bases lay in between. The V gene's germline CDR1 is SGHRS and CDR2 YFSETQ. The CDR3 is CASSLAGYYEQYF. CDR3 DNA sequence: TGCGCCAGCAGCTTGGCCGGCTACTACGAGCAGTACTTC.